The clone carrying this T cell receptor beta chain is a singleton in its sample. Data came from immunoSEQ multiplex PCR; TCRdb stores just in-frame clones and leaves some out. The data hold 78,000 or so clones, with around 90% observed a single time. These data are taken from a study of T cell changes during pregnancy in multiple sclerosis. V dropped 1 base and J dropped 4; count of bases not matched to a gene: 4. Germline V lookup: CDR1 SGHVS, CDR2 FNYEAQ. The CDR3 extends over 15 amino acids. Sequenced here: peripheral blood, sampled before pregnancy. The chain recombines TRBV7-6 with TRBJ1-1; 9 bases line up with TRBD1. This TCR was sampled from a female donor with multiple sclerosis, enrolled in a pregnancy study. The CDR3 DNA sequence: TGTGCCAGCAGCTTAGGACAGGGGGGGAGCACTGAAGCTTTCTTT. Encoded protein: CASSLGQGGSTEAFF.